This T cell receptor (beta chain) was identified during a study of radiation and T cells in renal cell carcinoma. Whole-study context: Nephrectomy followed 15 Gy stereotactic body radiation by 4 weeks. General study findings and limits: From baseline, blood top tumor clonotypes peaked at 2 weeks post-radiation.

Remarks on this clone: Its antigen is not known.

Time point given: baseline pretreatment blood. Treatment given: 15 Gy SBRT to primary tumor, nephrectomy 4 weeks later. The patient's renal cell carcinoma had clear cell pathology. Profiled with immunoSEQ multiplex PCR; TCRdb holds only in-frame clones, not every one. The data contain 85,000 to 100,000 clones, roughly 90% of them seen just once; the ten biggest clones take up 6% to 9%. V was trimmed by 3 bases and J by 5 bases, leaving 8 bases between them. Germline CDR1 MNHEY, CDR2 SMNVEV (reference sequence). The CDR3 is 12 amino acids. The sample here was blood, taken from a patient whose treatment included radiotherapy and nephrectomy. The genes are TRBV27 and TRBJ2-7; D gene uncertain. The receptor's source is a man aged 45-65 years with renal cell carcinoma. DNA of the CDR3: TGTGCCAGCAGTTTCGGTGGCCACGAGCAGTACTTC. It codes for CASSFGGHEQYF.